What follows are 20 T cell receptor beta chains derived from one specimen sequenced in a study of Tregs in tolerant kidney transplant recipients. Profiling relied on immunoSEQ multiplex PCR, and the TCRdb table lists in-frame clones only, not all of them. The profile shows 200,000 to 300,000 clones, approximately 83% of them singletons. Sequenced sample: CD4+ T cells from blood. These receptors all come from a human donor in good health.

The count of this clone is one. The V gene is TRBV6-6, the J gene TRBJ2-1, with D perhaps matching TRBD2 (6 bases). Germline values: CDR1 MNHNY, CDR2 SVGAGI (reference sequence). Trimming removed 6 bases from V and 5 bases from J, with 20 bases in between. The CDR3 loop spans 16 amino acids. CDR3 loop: CASRAPGGTYNNEQFF. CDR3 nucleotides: TGTGCCAGCAGGGCGCCCGGCGGGACCTATAACAATGAGCAGTTCTTC.

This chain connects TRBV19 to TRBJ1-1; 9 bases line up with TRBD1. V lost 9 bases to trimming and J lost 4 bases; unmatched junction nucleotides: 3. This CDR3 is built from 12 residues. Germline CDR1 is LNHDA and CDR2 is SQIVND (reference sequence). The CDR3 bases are TGTGCCAGCTCGGACAGGGGCACTGAAGCTTTCTTT. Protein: CASSDRGTEAFF.

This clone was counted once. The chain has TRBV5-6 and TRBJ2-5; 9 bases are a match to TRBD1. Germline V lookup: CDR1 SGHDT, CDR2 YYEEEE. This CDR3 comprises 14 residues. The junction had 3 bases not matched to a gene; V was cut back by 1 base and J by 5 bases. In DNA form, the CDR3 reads TGTGCCAGCAGCTTGACAGGGGGCCGGGAGACCCAGTACTTC. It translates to CASSLTGGRETQYF.

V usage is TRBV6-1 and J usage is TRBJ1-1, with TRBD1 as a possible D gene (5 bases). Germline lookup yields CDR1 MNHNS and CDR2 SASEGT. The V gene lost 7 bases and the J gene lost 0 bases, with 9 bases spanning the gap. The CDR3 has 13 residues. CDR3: CASTPGLNTEAFF. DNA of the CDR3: TGTGCCAGCACCCCAGGGTTGAACACTGAAGCTTTCTTT.

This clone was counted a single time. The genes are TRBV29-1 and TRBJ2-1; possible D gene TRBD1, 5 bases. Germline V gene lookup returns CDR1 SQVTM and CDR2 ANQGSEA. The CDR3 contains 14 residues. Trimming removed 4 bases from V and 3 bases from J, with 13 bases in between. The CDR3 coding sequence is TGCAGCGTTGGAGACAGCGCTTTCTACAATGAGCAGTTCTTC. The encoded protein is CSVGDSAFYNEQFF.

DNA for the CDR3: TGCGCCAGCAGCTTGACTATGGGAGGCAGCAGGGATAATTCACCCCTCCACTTT. It encodes CASSLTMGGSRDNSPLHF. The chain has TRBV5-1 and TRBJ1-6; D perhaps matches TRBD1 (5 bases). The length of the CDR3 is 18 residues. The V end was cut by 1 base, the J end by 5 bases, with 19 bases between. Germline loops: CDR1 SGHRS, CDR2 YFSETQ.

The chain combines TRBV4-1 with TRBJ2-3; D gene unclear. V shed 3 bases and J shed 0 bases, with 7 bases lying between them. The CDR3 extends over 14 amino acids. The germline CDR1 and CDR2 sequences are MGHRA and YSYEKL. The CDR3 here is CASSQDLSTDTQYF. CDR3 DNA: TGCGCCAGCAGCCAGGACCTGAGCACAGATACGCAGTATTTT.

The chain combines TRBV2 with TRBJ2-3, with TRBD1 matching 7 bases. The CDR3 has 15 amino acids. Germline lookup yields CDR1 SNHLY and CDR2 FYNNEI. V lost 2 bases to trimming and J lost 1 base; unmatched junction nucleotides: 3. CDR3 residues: CASSERGLGTDTQYF. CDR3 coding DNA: TGTGCCAGCAGTGAAAGGGGGCTCGGCACAGATACGCAGTATTTT.

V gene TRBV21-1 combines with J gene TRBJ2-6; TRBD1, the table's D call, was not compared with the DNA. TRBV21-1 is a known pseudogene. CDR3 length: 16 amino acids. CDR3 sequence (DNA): TGTGCCAGCTTTTCCACCAGGGATGTTGGGGCCAACGTCCTGACTTTC. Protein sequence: CASFSTRDVGANVLTF.

The CDR3 sequence is CASSLRGQSGAGELFF. CDR3 DNA sequence: TGTGCCAGCAGCTTGCGAGGGCAGTCGGGGGCCGGGGAGCTGTTTTTT. The chain joins TRBV5-4 to TRBJ2-2; TRBD2 is a possible D gene (6 bases). V gave up 1 base and J gave up 6 bases, with 16 bases separating them. The CDR3 consists of 16 residues. Germline assignment: CDR1 SGHNT and CDR2 YYREEE (reference sequence). The variable domain in full, completed from reference TRBV5-4 and TRBJ2-2, reads ETGVTQSPTHLIKTRGQQVTLRCSSQSGHNTVSWYQQALGQGPQFIFQYYREEENGRGNFPPRFSGLQFPNYSSELNVNALELDDSALYLCASSLRGQSGAGELFFGEGSRLTVL.

In nucleotides, the CDR3 is TGTGCCACCTCCTACACAGATACGCAGTATTTT. This sequence encodes CATSYTDTQYF. The J gene is TRBJ2-3, the V gene TRBV2; D not resolved. The CDR3 runs 11 residues. The V end was cut by 10 bases, the J end by 2 bases, with 7 bases between. CDR1 and CDR2 from the germline V gene are SNHLY and FYNNEI.

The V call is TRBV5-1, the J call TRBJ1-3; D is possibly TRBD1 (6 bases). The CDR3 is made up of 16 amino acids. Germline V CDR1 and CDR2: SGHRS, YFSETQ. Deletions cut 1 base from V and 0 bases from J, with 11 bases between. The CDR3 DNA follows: TGCGCCAGCAGCTTGACCCTCAGGGGCTCTGGAAACACCATATATTTT. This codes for CASSLTLRGSGNTIYF.

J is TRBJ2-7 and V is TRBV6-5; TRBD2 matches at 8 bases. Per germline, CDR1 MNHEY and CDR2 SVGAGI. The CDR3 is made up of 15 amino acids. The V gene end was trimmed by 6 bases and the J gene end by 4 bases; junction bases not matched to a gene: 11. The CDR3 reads CASRKNSGGPYEQYF. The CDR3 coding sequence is TGTGCCAGCAGGAAAAACAGCGGGGGTCCGTACGAGCAGTACTTC.

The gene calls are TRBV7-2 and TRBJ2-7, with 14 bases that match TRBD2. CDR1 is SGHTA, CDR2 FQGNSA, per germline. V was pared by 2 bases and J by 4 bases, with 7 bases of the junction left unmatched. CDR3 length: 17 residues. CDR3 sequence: CASSLRGLAGAAYEQYF. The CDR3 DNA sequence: TGTGCCAGCAGCTTAAGGGGACTAGCGGGAGCAGCGTACGAGCAGTACTTC. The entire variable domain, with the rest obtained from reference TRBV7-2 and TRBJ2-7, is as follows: GAGVSQSPSNKVTEKGKDVELRCDPISGHTALYWYRQSLGQGLEFLIYFQGNSAPDKSGLPSDRFSAERTGGSVSTLTIQRTQQEDSAVYLCASSLRGLAGAAYEQYFGPGTRLTVT.

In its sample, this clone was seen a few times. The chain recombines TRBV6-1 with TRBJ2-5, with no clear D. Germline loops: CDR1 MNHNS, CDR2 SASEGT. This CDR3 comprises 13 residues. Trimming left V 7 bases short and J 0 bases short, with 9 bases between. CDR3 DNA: TGTGCCAGCAATCGATGGGACCAAGAGACCCAGTACTTC. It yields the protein CASNRWDQETQYF.

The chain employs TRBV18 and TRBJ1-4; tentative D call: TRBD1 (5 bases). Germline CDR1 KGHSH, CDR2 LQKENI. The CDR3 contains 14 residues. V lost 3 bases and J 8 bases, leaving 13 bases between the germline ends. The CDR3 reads CASSPGAQGEKLFF. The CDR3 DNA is TGTGCCAGCTCACCCGGAGCCCAGGGCGAAAAACTGTTTTTT. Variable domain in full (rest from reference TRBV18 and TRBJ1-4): NAGVMQNPRHLVRRRGQEARLRCSPMKGHSHVYWYRQLPEEGLKFMVYLQKENIIDESGMPKERFSAEFPKEGPSILRIQQVVRGDSAAYFCASSPGAQGEKLFFGSGTQLSVL.

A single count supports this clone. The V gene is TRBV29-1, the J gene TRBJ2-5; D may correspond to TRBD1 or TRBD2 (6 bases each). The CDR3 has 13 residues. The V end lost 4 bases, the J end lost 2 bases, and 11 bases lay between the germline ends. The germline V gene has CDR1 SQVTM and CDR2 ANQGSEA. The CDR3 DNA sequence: TGCAGCGTTGCGGAGGGGGTTCAAGAGACCCAGTACTTC. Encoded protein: CSVAEGVQETQYF.

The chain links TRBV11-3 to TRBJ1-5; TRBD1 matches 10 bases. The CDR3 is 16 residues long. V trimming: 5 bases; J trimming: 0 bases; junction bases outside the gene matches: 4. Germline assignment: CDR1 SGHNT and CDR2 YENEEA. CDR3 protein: CASSVRDRGSNQPQHF. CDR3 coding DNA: TGTGCCAGCAGCGTAAGGGACAGGGGTAGCAATCAGCCCCAGCATTTT.

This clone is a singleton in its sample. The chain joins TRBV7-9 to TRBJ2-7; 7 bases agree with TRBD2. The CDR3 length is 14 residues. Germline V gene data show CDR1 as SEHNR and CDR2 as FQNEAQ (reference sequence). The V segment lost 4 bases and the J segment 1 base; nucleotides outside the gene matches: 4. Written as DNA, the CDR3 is TGTGCCAGCAGCTATGGGACTACGTCCTACGAGCAGTACTTC. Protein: CASSYGTTSYEQYF.

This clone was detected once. The CDR3 protein is CASSHRVEGTYEQYF. CDR3 bases: TGTGCCAGCAGCCACCGAGTTGAGGGCACCTACGAGCAGTACTTC. V is TRBV6-6 and J is TRBJ2-7; tentative D call: TRBD2 (5 bases). The CDR3 length is 15 residues. Germline V CDR1 and CDR2: MNHNY, SVGAGI (reference sequence). V dropped 6 bases and J dropped 2 bases, with 17 bases sitting between them.